This T cell receptor (beta chain) was observed in a study of patients and donors after allogeneic stem cell transplantation. This clonotype was counted a few times. Each CDR3 protein is one row after TCRdb ran MiXCR on the RT-PCR reads. In the table there are 400,000 to 450,000 distinct CDR3 sequences, approximately 16% of which are singletons. Trimming cost V 6 bases and J 6 bases, with 17 bases left between them. The CDR3 loop spans 14 amino acids. The germline CDR1 and CDR2 sequences are DFQATT and SNEGSKA (reference sequence). The rearrangement uses TRBV20-1 and TRBJ2-2; D possibly uses TRBD1 or TRBD2 (6 bases each). Sequencing was performed on blood, either unsorted or a sorted T cell fraction (not recorded which). This sequence was found in a human donor who was either an allogeneic HSCT recipient or a stem cell or donor lymphocyte infusion donor (not recorded which). It is not recorded whose cells these are; they may come from a transplant donor. CDR3 coding DNA: TGCAGTGCAGGCTTGGGGGGCAGGTCCGGGGAGCTGTTTTTT. It is translated as CSAGLGGRSGELFF.